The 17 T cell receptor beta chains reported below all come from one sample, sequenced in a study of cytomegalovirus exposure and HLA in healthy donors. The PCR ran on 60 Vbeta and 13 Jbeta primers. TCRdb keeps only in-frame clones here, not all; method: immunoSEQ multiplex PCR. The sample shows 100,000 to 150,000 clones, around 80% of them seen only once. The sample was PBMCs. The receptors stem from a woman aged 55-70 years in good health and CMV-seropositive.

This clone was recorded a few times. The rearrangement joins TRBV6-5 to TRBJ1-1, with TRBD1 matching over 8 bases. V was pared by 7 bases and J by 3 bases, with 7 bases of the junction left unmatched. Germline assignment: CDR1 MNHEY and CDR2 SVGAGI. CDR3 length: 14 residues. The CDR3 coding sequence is TGTGCCAGCAAGGGGACAGGTGGGTACACTGAAGCTTTCTTT. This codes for CASKGTGGYTEAFF.

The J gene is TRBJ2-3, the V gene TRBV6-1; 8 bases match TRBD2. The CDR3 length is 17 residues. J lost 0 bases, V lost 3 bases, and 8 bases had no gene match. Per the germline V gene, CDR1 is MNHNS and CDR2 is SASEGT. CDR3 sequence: CASSEYTSGYSTDTQYF. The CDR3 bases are TGTGCCAGCAGTGAGTATACTAGCGGATATAGCACAGATACGCAGTATTTT.

The CDR3 reads CASSSLYSGYTF. The CDR3, as DNA: TGTGCCAGCAGTTCCCTATATTCCGGCTACACCTTC. The genes are TRBV27 and TRBJ1-2, with D uncertain. CDR3 length: 12 amino acids. CDR1 and CDR2 from the germline V gene are MNHEY and SMNVEV (reference sequence). V shed 4 bases and J shed 8 bases, with 11 bases lying between them.

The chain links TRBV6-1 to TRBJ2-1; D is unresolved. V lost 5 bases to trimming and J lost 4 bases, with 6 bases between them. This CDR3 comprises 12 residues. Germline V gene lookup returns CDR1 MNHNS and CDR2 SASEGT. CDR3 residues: CASSSLYNEQFF. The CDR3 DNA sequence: TGTGCCAGCAGTTCGTTATACAATGAGCAGTTCTTC.

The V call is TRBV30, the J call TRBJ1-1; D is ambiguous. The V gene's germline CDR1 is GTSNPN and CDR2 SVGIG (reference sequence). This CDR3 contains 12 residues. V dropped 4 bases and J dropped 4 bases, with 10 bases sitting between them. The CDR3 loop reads CAWTNGGTEAFF. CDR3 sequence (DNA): TGTGCCTGGACTAATGGTGGCACTGAAGCTTTCTTT.

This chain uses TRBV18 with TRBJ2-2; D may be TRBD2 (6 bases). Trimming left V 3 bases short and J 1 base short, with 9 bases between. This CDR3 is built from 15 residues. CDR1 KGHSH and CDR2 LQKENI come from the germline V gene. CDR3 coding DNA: TGTGCCAGCTCACCCGGGACTCAGAACACCGGGGAGCTGTTTTTT. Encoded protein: CASSPGTQNTGELFF.

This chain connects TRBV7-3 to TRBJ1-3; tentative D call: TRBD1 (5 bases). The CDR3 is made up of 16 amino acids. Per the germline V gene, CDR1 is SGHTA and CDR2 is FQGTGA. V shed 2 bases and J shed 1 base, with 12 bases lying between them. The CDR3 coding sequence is TGTGCCAGCAGCTTACTTCCGCCAGGGTCTGGAAACACCATATATTTT. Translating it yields CASSLLPPGSGNTIYF.

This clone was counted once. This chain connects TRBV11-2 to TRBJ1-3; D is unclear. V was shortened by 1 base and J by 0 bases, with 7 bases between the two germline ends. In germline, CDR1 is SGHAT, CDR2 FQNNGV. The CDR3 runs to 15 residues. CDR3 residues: CASSLVTSSGNTIYF. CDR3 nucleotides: TGTGCCAGCAGCTTAGTAACGAGCTCTGGAAACACCATATATTTT. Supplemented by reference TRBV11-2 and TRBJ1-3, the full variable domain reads EAGVAQSPRYKIIEKRQSVAFWCNPISGHATLYWYQQILGQGPKLLIQFQNNGVVDDSQLPKDRFSAERLKGVDSTLKIQPAKLEDSAVYLCASSLVTSSGNTIYFGEGSWLTVV.

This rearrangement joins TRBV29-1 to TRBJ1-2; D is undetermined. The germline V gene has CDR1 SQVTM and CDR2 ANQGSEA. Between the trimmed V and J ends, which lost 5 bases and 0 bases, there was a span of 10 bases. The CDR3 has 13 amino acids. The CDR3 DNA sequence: TGCAGCGTTCGGGCAGCGGCTAACTATGGCTACACCTTC. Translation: CSVRAAANYGYTF.

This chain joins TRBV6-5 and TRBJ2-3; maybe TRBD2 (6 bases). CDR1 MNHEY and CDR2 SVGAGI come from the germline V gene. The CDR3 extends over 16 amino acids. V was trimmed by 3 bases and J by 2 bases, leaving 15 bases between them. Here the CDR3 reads CASSYSGLPTTDTQYF. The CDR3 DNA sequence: TGTGCCAGCAGTTATTCTGGACTACCGACCACAGATACGCAGTATTTT.

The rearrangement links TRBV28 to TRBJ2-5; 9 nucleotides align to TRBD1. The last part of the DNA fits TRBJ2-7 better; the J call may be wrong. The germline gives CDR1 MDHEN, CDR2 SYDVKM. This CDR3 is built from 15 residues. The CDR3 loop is CASSPGTGLFNEQYF. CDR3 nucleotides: TGTGCCAGCAGCCCAGGGACAGGGTTGTTCAACGAGCAGTACTTC.

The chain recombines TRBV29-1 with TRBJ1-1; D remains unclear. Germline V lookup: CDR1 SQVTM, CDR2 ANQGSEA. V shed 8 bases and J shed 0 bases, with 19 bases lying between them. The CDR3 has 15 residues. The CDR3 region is CSTSRGGGVNTEAFF. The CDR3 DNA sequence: TGCAGCACTTCACGAGGAGGTGGAGTGAACACTGAAGCTTTCTTT.

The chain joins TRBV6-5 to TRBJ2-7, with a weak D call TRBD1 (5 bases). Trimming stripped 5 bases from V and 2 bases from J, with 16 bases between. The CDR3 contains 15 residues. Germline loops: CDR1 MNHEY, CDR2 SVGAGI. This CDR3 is CASSKSSDTAYEQYF. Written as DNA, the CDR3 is TGTGCCAGCAGTAAATCCTCGGACACCGCCTACGAGCAGTACTTC.

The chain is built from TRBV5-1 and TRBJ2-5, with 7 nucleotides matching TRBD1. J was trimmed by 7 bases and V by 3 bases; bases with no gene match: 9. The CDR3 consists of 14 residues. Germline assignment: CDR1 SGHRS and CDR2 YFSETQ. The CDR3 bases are TGCGCCAGCAGCTCCGACAGGGCAAGAGGGACCCAGTACTTC. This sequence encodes CASSSDRARGTQYF.

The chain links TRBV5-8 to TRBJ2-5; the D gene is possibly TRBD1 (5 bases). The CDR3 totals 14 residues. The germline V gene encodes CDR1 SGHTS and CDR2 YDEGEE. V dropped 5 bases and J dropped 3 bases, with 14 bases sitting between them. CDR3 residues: CASSTGRSEETQYF. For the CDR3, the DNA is TGTGCCAGCAGTACAGGACGGTCAGAAGAGACCCAGTACTTC.

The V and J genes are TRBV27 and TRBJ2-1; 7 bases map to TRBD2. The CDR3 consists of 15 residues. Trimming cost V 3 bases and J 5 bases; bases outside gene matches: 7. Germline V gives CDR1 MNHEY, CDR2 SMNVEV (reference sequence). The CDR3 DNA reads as TGTGCCAGCAGTTTTGGGGGGGAGGGAAACAATGAGCAGTTCTTC. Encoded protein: CASSFGGEGNNEQFF.

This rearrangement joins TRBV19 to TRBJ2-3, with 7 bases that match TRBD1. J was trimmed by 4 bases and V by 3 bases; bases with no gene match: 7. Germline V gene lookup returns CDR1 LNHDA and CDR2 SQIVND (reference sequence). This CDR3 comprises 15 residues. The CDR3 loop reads CASSMGDSEADTQYF. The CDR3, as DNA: TGTGCCAGTAGTATGGGGGACAGTGAGGCAGATACGCAGTATTTT. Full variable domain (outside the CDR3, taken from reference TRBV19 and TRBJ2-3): DGGITQSPKYLFRKEGQNVTLSCEQNLNHDAMYWYRQDPGQGLRLIYYSQIVNDFQKGDIAEGYSVSREKKESFPLTVTSAQKNPTAFYLCASSMGDSEADTQYFGPGTRLTVL.